What follows describes a single T cell receptor beta chain. Its specificity is unknown. With V trimmed by 4 bases and J by 6 bases, 7 bases remained unmatched. The CDR3 loop spans 15 amino acids. Germline assignment: CDR1 GTSNPN and CDR2 SVGIG (reference sequence). The use of a sample-barcoded 5' primer and a J-beta primer mix characterized a second PCR of roughly 6 to 11 cycles. Each CDR3 protein is one row after TCRdb ran MiXCR on the 5' RACE reads. The repertoire holds more than 800,000 distinct CDR3 sequences, with about 30% as singletons. This record comes from a study of blood T cells in healthy people across ages. Peripheral blood was drawn, roughly 10 milliliters per donor. Extraction yielded at least 5 micrograms of total RNA per sample. Points from the study as a whole: A roughly linear fall in TCR beta diversity per million T cells was seen with increasing age. Lack of knowledge of donor CMV status possibly confounded expanded clonotype changes.

The sequenced sample consisted of blood. The receptor was isolated from a woman aged 80 or older in good health. The chain recombines TRBV30 with TRBJ1-6, with TRBD1 matching over 9 bases. CDR3 in amino acids: CAWIKETGGNSPLHF. The DNA for the CDR3 is TGTGCCTGGATAAAGGAGACAGGGGGTAATTCACCCCTCCACTTT.